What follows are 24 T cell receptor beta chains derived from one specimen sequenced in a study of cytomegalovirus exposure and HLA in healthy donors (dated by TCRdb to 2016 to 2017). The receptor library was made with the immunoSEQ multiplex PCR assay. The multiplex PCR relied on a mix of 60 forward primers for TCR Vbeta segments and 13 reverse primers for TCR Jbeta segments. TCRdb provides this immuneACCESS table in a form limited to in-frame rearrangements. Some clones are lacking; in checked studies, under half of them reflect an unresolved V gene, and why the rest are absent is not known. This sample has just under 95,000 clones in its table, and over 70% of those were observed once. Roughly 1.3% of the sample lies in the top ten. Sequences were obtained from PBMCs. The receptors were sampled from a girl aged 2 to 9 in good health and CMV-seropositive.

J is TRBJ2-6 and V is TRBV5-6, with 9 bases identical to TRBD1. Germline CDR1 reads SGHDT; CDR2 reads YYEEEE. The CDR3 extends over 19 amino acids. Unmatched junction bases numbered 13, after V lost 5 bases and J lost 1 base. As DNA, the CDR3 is TGTGCCAGCAGTTATGCTCAAGGGACAGGGTATTCTGGGGCCAACGTCCTGACTTTC. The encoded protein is CASSYAQGTGYSGANVLTF.

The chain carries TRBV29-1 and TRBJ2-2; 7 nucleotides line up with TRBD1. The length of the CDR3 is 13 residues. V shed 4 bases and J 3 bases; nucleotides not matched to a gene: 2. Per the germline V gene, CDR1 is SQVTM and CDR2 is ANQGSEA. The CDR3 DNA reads TGCAGCGTTGGACAGGGAGACACCGGGGAGCTGTTTTTT. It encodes CSVGQGDTGELFF.

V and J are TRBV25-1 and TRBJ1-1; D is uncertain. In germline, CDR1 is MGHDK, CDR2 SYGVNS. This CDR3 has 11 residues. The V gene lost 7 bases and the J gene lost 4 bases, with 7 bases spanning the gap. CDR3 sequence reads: CASISLTEAFF. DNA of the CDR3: TGTGCCAGCATAAGCCTCACTGAAGCTTTCTTT.

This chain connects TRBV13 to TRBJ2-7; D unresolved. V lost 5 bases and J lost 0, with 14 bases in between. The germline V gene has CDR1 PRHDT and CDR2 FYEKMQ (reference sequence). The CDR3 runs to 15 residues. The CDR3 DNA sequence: TGTGCCAGCAGCCAACAGAAGATGGTCTCCTACGAGCAGTACTTC. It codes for CASSQQKMVSYEQYF.

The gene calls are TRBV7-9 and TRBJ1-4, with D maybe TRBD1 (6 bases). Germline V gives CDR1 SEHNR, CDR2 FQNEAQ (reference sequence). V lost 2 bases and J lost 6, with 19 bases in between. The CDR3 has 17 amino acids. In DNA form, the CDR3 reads TGTGCCAGCAGCTTATTCTTCTTGGGGGCTGCCGATGAAAAACTGTTTTTT. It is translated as CASSLFFLGAADEKLFF.

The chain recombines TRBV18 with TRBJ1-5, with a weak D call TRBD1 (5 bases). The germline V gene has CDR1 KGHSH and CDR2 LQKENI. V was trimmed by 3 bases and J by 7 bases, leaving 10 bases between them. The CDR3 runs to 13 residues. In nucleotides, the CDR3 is TGTGCCAGCTCACCCACAGGAGCCCAGCCCCAGCATTTT. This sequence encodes CASSPTGAQPQHF.

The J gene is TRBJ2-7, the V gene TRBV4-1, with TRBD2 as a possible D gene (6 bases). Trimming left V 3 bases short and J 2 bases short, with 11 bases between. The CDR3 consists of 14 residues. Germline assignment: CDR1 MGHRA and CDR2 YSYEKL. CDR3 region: CASSHTSSAYEQYF. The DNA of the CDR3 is TGCGCCAGCAGCCACACTAGCTCGGCCTACGAGCAGTACTTC.

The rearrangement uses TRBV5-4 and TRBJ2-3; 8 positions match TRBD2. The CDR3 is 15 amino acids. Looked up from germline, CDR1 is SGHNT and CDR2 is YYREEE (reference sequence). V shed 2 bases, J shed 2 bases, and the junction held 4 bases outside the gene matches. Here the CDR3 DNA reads TGTGCCAGCAGCTTAGGAGCGGGAGTCACAGATACGCAGTATTTT. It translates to CASSLGAGVTDTQYF.

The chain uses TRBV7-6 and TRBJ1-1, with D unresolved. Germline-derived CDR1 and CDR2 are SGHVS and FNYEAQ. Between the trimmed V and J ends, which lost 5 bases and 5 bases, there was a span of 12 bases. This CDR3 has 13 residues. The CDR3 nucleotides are TGTGCCAGCAGCCCGGGTCCCCTTACTGAAGCTTTCTTT. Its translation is CASSPGPLTEAFF.

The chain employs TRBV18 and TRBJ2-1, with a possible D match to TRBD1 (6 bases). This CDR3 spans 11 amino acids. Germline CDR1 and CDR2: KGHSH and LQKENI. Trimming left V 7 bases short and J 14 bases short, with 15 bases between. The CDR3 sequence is CASFYGGAEFF. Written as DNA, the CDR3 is TGTGCCAGCTTTTATGGGGGCGCAGAGTTCTTC.

CDR3 bases: TGCGCCAGCAGCCAAGATGAGAGAAGCGGGAGGTACACAGATACGCAGTATTTT. It specifies CASSQDERSGRYTDTQYF. The V and J genes are TRBV4-1 and TRBJ2-3; TRBD2 aligns across 9 bases. This CDR3 region has 18 residues. Germline CDR1 reads MGHRA; CDR2 reads YSYEKL. V lost 0 bases and J lost 2; bases outside the gene matches: 9.

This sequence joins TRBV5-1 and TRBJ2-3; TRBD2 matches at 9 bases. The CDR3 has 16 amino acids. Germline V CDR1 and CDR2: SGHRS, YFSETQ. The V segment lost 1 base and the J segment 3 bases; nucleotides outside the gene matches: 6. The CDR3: CASSLRAGGVTDTQYF. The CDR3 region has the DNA TGCGCCAGCAGCTTGAGAGCGGGAGGAGTTACAGATACGCAGTATTTT.

The CDR3 bases are TGTGCCAGCGTCGGGAGAAGAAGCTCCTACGAGCAGTACTTC. Translated, it gives CASVGRRSSYEQYF. J is TRBJ2-7 and V is TRBV28, with a possible D match to TRBD2 (6 bases). The CDR3 has 14 amino acids. Germline V CDR1 and CDR2: MDHEN, SYDVKM. The ends were cut back, 8 bases at V and 0 bases at J, with 14 bases in the middle.

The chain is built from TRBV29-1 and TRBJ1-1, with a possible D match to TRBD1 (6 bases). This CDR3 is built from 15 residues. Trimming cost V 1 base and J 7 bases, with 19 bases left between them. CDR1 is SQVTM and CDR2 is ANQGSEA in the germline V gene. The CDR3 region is CSVEGARGGTFEAFF. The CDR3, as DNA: TGCAGCGTTGAAGGAGCCCGAGGGGGTACCTTTGAAGCTTTCTTT.

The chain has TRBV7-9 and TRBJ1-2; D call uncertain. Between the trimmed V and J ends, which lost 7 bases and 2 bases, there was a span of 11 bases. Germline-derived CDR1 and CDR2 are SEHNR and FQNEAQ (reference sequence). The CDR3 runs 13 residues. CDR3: CASTRHQNYGYTF. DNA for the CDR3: TGTGCCAGCACGAGACACCAAAACTATGGCTACACCTTC.

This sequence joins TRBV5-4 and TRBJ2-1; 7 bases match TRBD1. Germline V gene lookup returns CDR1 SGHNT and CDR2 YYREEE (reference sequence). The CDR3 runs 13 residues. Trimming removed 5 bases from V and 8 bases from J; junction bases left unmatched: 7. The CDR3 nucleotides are TGTGCCAGCAGGACAGGGCCCGGTGATGAGCAGTTCTTC. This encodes CASRTGPGDEQFF. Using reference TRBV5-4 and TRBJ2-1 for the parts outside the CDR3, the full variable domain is ETGVTQSPTHLIKTRGQQVTLRCSSQSGHNTVSWYQQALGQGPQFIFQYYREEENGRGNFPPRFSGLQFPNYSSELNVNALELDDSALYLCASRTGPGDEQFFGPGTRLTVL.

CDR3 loop: CASSSGQVHNEQFF. The CDR3 DNA is TGTGCCAGCAGTTCCGGACAGGTCCACAATGAGCAGTTCTTC. The chain links TRBV6-5 to TRBJ2-1; TRBD1 matches at 7 bases. The CDR3 loop spans 14 amino acids. Germline V gene sequence: CDR1 MNHEY, CDR2 SVGAGI. J gave up 5 bases and V 4 bases, and 5 bases lay outside the gene matches.

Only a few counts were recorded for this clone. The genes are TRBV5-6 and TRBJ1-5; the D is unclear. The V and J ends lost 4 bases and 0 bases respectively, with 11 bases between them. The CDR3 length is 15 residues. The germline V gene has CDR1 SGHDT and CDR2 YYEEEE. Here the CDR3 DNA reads TGTGCCAGCAGCCTATCACAGTTTAGCAATCAGCCCCAGCATTTT. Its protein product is CASSLSQFSNQPQHF.

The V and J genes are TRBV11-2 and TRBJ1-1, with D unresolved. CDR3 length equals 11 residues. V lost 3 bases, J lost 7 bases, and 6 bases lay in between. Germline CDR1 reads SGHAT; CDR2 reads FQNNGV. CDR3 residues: CASSFTDEAFF. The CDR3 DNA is TGTGCCAGCAGCTTTACAGATGAAGCTTTCTTT.

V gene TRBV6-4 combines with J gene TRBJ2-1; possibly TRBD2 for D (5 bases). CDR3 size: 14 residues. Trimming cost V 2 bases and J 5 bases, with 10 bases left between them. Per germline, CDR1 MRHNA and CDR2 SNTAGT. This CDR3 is CASSDGGLNNEQFF. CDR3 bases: TGTGCCAGCAGTGACGGCGGGCTCAACAATGAGCAGTTCTTC.

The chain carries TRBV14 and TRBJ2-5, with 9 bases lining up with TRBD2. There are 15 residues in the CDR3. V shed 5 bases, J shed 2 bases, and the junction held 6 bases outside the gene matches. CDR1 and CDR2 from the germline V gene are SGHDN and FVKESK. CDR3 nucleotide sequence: TGTGCCAGCAGCTTCGGACTAGCGTGGCAAGAGACCCAGTACTTC. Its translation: CASSFGLAWQETQYF. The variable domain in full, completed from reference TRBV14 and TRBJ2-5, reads EAGVTQFPSHSVIEKGQTVTLRCDPISGHDNLYWYRRVMGKEIKFLLHFVKESKQDESGMPNNRFLAERTGGTYSTLKVQPAELEDSGVYFCASSFGLAWQETQYFGPGTRLLVL.

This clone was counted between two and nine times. This CDR3 is CASSPWDPGQRGTEAFF. For the CDR3, the DNA is TGTGCCAGCTCACCATGGGACCCGGGACAAAGAGGTACTGAAGCTTTCTTT. This chain uses TRBV18 with TRBJ1-1, with D tentatively TRBD1 (6 bases). Germline CDR1 reads KGHSH; CDR2 reads LQKENI. The CDR3 contains 17 residues. V lost 2 bases, J lost 5 bases, and 21 bases lay in between.

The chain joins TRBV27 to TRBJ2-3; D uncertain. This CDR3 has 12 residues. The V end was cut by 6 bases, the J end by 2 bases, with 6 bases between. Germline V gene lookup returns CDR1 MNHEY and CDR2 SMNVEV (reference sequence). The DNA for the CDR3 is TGTGCCAGCAGCCGGTACACAGATACGCAGTATTTT. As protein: CASSRYTDTQYF.

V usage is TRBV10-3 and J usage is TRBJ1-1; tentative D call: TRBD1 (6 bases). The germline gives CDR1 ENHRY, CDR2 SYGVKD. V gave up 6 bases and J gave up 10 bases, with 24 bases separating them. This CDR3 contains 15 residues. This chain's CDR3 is CAIRARQEKAPVAFF. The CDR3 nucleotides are TGTGCCATCAGAGCCAGACAGGAGAAGGCTCCCGTAGCTTTCTTT.